These 19 T cell receptor beta chains were sequenced from one sample in a study of T cells in Graves' hyperthyroidism and ophthalmopathy. The source material, RNA transcripts, was used to amplify TCR beta CDR3 regions. The study used the HTBI primer set for a first-round RT-PCR of the TCR CDR3. MiXCR, applied by TCRdb to the multiplex PCR reads, yields one record per CDR3 protein. Of 350,000 or so distinct CDR3 sequences listed, roughly 18% are singletons. Source material: blood. The receptors originated from a woman aged 40 to 49 with Graves' ophthalmopathy.

This clonotype occurred many times. The rearrangement joins TRBV2 to TRBJ2-7; D is possibly TRBD1 (5 bases). Between the trimmed V and J ends, which lost 7 bases and 2 bases, there was a span of 15 bases. The CDR3 runs to 14 residues. CDR1 SNHLY and CDR2 FYNNEI come from the germline V gene. CDR3 nucleotides: TGTGCCAGCACCAAAGACCCGACAGCCTACGAGCAGTACTTC. The encoded protein is CASTKDPTAYEQYF.

This clonotype was recorded at least ten times. This sequence joins TRBV30 and TRBJ1-1; tentatively, D is TRBD1 (5 bases). The V gene's germline CDR1 is GTSNPN and CDR2 SVGIG (reference sequence). V lost 0 bases to trimming and J lost 5 bases, with 7 bases between them. This CDR3 contains 12 residues. Here the CDR3 DNA reads TGTGCCTGGAGTGTACGGGGGACTGAAGCTTTCTTT. Amino acids: CAWSVRGTEAFF.

The sample holds many counts of this clonotype. The chain joins TRBV6-5 to TRBJ2-7; TRBD2 agrees at 7 bases. The CDR3 runs 13 residues. Germline trimming cut 7 bases from V and 3 bases from J; bases unmatched to any gene: 6. Looked up from germline, CDR1 is MNHEY and CDR2 is SVGAGI. The chain's CDR3 is CASKGLPDYEQYF. For the CDR3, the DNA is TGTGCCAGCAAGGGACTACCAGACTACGAGCAGTACTTC.

The V and J genes are TRBV29-1 and TRBJ1-2, with no clear D. V lost 2 bases and J lost 1, with 11 bases in between. The CDR3 is 14 residues long. CDR1 is SQVTM, CDR2 ANQGSEA, per germline. The CDR3 is CSVETMGYNYGYTF. CDR3 DNA sequence: TGCAGCGTTGAAACGATGGGTTATAACTATGGCTACACCTTC.

This clonotype was observed many times. V usage is TRBV27 and J usage is TRBJ2-7; unclear D gene. The germline CDR1 and CDR2 sequences are MNHEY and SMNVEV (reference sequence). The CDR3 contains 12 residues. V was clipped by 4 bases and J by 3 bases, with 7 bases between them. The CDR3 DNA reads as TGTGCCAGCAGTTCATTGGGCTACGAGCAGTACTTC. Protein sequence: CASSSLGYEQYF.

In its sample, this clonotype was seen many times. The CDR3 protein is CASTLNMNTEAFF. Here the CDR3 DNA reads TGTGCCAGCACCCTAAATATGAACACTGAAGCTTTCTTT. This chain joins TRBV12-3 or TRBV12-4 and TRBJ1-1; D unresolved. Between the trimmed V and J ends, which lost 7 bases and 0 bases, there was a span of 9 bases. The CDR3 has 13 amino acids.

In this sample, this clonotype turned up many times. The chain recombines TRBV28 with TRBJ2-1, with 9 bases lining up with TRBD1. The CDR3 spans 15 residues. Trimming removed 6 bases from V and 4 bases from J; junction bases left unmatched: 7. Per germline, CDR1 MDHEN and CDR2 SYDVKM. As DNA, the CDR3 is TGTGCCAGCAGCCGAACAGGGGGCCAGTACAATGAGCAGTTCTTC. Translating it yields CASSRTGGQYNEQFF. The full variable domain, in which reference TRBV28 and TRBJ2-1 provide the parts outside the CDR3, is DVKVTQSSRYLVKRTGEKVFLECVQDMDHENMFWYRQDPGLGLRLIYFSYDVKMKEKGDIPEGYSVSREKKERFSLILESASTNQTSMYLCASSRTGGQYNEQFFGPGTRLTVL.

This clonotype was observed at least ten times. V gene TRBV6-1 combines with J gene TRBJ1-1; D uncertain. This CDR3 is 14 amino acids long. V gave up 7 bases and J gave up 5 bases, with 17 bases separating them. CDR1 and CDR2 from the germline V gene are MNHNS and SASEGT. CDR3 DNA sequence: TGTGCCAGCACTCCTGAGGGCAGTAGAACTGAAGCTTTCTTT. Amino acid sequence: CASTPEGSRTEAFF.

This clonotype has ten or more counts. An end of the junction differs from the germline gene, which may be a read error. The chain joins TRBV2 to TRBJ1-1; D remains unclear. CDR1 is SNHLY, CDR2 FYNNEI, per germline. The CDR3 runs 12 residues. DNA for the CDR3: TGTGCCAGCCCTCGTACACCAAGCCAGCTCCTCTTT. Translation: CASPRTPSQLLF.

This clonotype was found a few times. This chain joins TRBV28 and TRBJ1-1; D ambiguous. V lost 10 bases and J lost 0, with 6 bases in between. This CDR3 is built from 11 residues. Per germline, CDR1 MDHEN and CDR2 SYDVKM. In DNA form, the CDR3 reads TGTGCCACCCGGGTGAACACTGAAGCTTTCTTT. Translated, it gives CATRVNTEAFF.

The chain links TRBV6-2 or TRBV6-3 to TRBJ2-2, with a tentative D call TRBD1 (6 bases). Trimming cost V 7 bases and J 3 bases, with 24 bases left between them. Per germline, CDR1 MNHEY and CDR2 SVGEGT. This CDR3 is 18 amino acids long. The CDR3 here is CASTRGPKTGAYTGELFF. CDR3 coding DNA: TGTGCCAGCACTCGAGGGCCTAAGACAGGCGCCTACACCGGGGAGCTGTTTTTT.

CDR3 protein: CASSETQGLSYEQYF. CDR3 nucleotides: TGTGCCAGCAGTGAGACACAGGGACTCTCCTACGAGCAGTACTTC. This chain connects TRBV2 to TRBJ2-7; either TRBD1 or TRBD2 may supply D (6 bases each). Germline lookup yields CDR1 SNHLY and CDR2 FYNNEI. V was cut by 3 bases and J by 0 bases, with 12 bases left in between. The CDR3 spans 15 residues.

This clonotype has a count of ten or more. The chain is built from TRBV28 and TRBJ2-7; D uncertain. V lost 2 bases, J lost 6 bases, and 14 bases lay in between. The CDR3 is 14 amino acids. Germline CDR1 reads MDHEN; CDR2 reads SYDVKM. As DNA, the CDR3 is TGTGCCAGCAGTTTAGGAACAGCCAACCCCGAGCAGTACTTC. Amino acid sequence: CASSLGTANPEQYF.

The sample holds many counts of this clonotype. The V gene is TRBV11-2, the J gene TRBJ2-7; TRBD2 matches 11 bases. The CDR3 runs 15 residues. Per germline, CDR1 SGHAT and CDR2 FQNNGV. V was pared by 5 bases and J by 3 bases, with 6 bases of the junction left unmatched. CDR3 protein: CASSEGLADNYEQYF. CDR3 DNA sequence: TGTGCCAGCAGCGAGGGACTAGCGGACAACTACGAGCAGTACTTC.

This clonotype was observed many times. V gene TRBV12-3 or TRBV12-4 combines with J gene TRBJ1-5; weak D call: TRBD1 (6 bases). The CDR3 spans 17 residues. The ends were cut back, 2 bases at V and 2 bases at J, with 16 bases in the middle. The CDR3 DNA is TGTGCCAGCAGTTTAAACGTCGGGGGGCGCGGCAATCAGCCCCAGCATTTT. Protein: CASSLNVGGRGNQPQHF.

This clonotype was found many times. The chain is built from TRBV7-8 and TRBJ2-7; D is perhaps TRBD1 (6 bases). V was pared by 5 bases and J by 3 bases, with 8 bases between. Looked up from germline, CDR1 is SGHVS and CDR2 is FQNEAQ. The CDR3 totals 12 residues. The CDR3 DNA is TGTGCCAGCAGCAAACAGGGCTACGAGCAGTACTTC. It specifies CASSKQGYEQYF.

This clonotype was counted ten times or more. J is TRBJ1-1 and V is TRBV12-5; the match to TRBD1 covers 7 bases. CDR1 LGHNT and CDR2 FRNRAP come from the germline V gene. V was clipped by 3 bases and J by 6 bases; unmatched bases: 4. The CDR3 totals 13 residues. The chain's CDR3 is CASGLTGVAEAFF. CDR3 sequence (DNA): TGTGCTAGTGGTTTAACAGGGGTCGCTGAAGCTTTCTTT.

This clonotype was detected ten times or more. The CDR3 spells CSAPRAGANTEAFF. CDR3 bases: TGCAGTGCTCCCAGAGCAGGGGCGAACACTGAAGCTTTCTTT. This sequence joins TRBV20-1 and TRBJ1-1; possible D gene TRBD1, 6 bases. The V end was cut by 5 bases, the J end by 1 base, with 14 bases between. This CDR3 contains 14 residues. In germline, CDR1 is DFQATT, CDR2 SNEGSKA (reference sequence).

This clonotype was recorded at least ten times. V gene TRBV5-1 combines with J gene TRBJ2-7; 8 bases line up with TRBD1. This CDR3 spans 14 amino acids. Germline lookup yields CDR1 SGHRS and CDR2 YFSETQ. V lost 1 base to trimming and J lost 2 bases; unmatched junction nucleotides: 2. The CDR3 here is CASSLSRGPYEQYF. CDR3 nucleotide sequence: TGCGCCAGCAGCTTGAGCAGGGGGCCCTACGAGCAGTACTTC.